These 8 T cell receptor beta chains came from one sample sequenced in a study of blood T cell repertoires in COVID-19. Sequenced by immunoSEQ multiplex PCR; TCRdb stores in-frame clones only, minus some. The table records 70,000 to 90,000 clones, 80% to 90% of them present only once. Sequencing was carried out using peripheral blood. All receptors come from a woman in her sixties with acute or convalescent COVID-19.

V gene TRBV27 combines with J gene TRBJ2-5, with D possibly being TRBD2 (7 bases). Trimming stripped 0 bases from V and 7 bases from J, with 15 bases between. CDR1 is MNHEY, CDR2 SMNVEV, per germline (reference sequence). The CDR3 totals 15 residues. The DNA of the CDR3 is TGTGCCAGCAGTTTATCAGAGACAGGCGGGGGGACCCAGTACTTC. It translates to CASSLSETGGGTQYF.

The rearrangement joins TRBV11-2 to TRBJ1-2; D is unclear. Germline V gene lookup returns CDR1 SGHAT and CDR2 FQNNGV. The V end lost 5 bases, the J end lost 0 bases, and 10 bases lay between the germline ends. CDR3 length equals 14 residues. The CDR3 DNA reads TGTGCCAGCAGCCCAGCGGCTTCTAACTATGGCTACACCTTC. This encodes CASSPAASNYGYTF.

The genes are TRBV2 and TRBJ2-4; TRBD2 aligns across 8 bases. CDR3 length equals 15 residues. V lost 6 bases and J lost 6; bases outside the gene matches: 10. Germline CDR1 SNHLY, CDR2 FYNNEI. This CDR3 is CASRGWLSGGNIQYF. DNA for the CDR3: TGTGCCAGCAGGGGATGGCTAAGCGGGGGAAACATTCAGTACTTC.

The rearrangement uses TRBV20-1 and TRBJ2-1, with D possibly being TRBD1 (6 bases). Trimming removed 3 bases from V and 7 bases from J, with 13 bases in between. There are 13 residues in the CDR3. Germline CDR1 DFQATT, CDR2 SNEGSKA (reference sequence). In DNA, the CDR3 is TGCAGTGCTAGTACAGGGCTCGGGAATGAGCAGTTCTTC. It yields the protein CSASTGLGNEQFF.

This clone turned up a few times. The chain couples TRBV19 to TRBJ1-1; TRBD1 matches at 7 bases. There are 14 residues in the CDR3. The junction had 11 bases not matched to a gene; V was cut back by 5 bases and J by 8 bases. Germline CDR1 and CDR2: LNHDA and SQIVND (reference sequence). The DNA for the CDR3 is TGTGCCAGTAGTCTTTACTCCAGGGGGAAGGAAGCTTTCTTT. Residues: CASSLYSRGKEAFF.

This clone was seen only a few times. V usage is TRBV12-5 and J usage is TRBJ2-5; 13 positions agree with TRBD2. This CDR3 is 12 amino acids long. Looked up from germline, CDR1 is LGHNT and CDR2 is FRNRAP. The V segment lost 5 bases and the J segment 12 bases; nucleotides outside the gene matches: 3. CDR3 nucleotides: TGTGCTAGTGGTCCCGGACTAGCGGGGGAGTACTTC. Its protein product is CASGPGLAGEYF.

CDR3 protein: CAWTRLGQAVTEAFF. The CDR3 DNA follows: TGTGCCTGGACCCGTCTCGGACAGGCGGTAACTGAAGCTTTCTTT. The genes are TRBV30 and TRBJ1-1, with 7 bases identical to TRBD1. This CDR3 contains 15 residues. The junction had 13 bases not matched to a gene; V was cut back by 4 bases and J by 5 bases. Per the germline V gene, CDR1 is GTSNPN and CDR2 is SVGIG (reference sequence).

The J gene is TRBJ1-2, the V gene TRBV7-9; TRBD1 matches at 11 bases. The V segment lost 1 base and the J segment 3 bases; nucleotides outside the gene matches: 13. CDR1 SEHNR and CDR2 FQNEAQ come from the germline V gene (reference sequence). The CDR3 covers 19 residues. As DNA, the CDR3 is TGTGCCAGCAGCTTAGTTGCCGGGACAGGGGGAGGGTTGGACTATGGCTACACCTTC. This sequence encodes CASSLVAGTGGGLDYGYTF.